This T cell receptor beta chain was documented in a study of blood T cell repertoires in COVID-19. Study-level background: The study drew acute and convalescent COVID-19 samples from the United States, Italy and Spain.

Germline assignment: CDR1 MNHEY and CDR2 SVGEGT. The CDR3 covers 15 residues. Trimming took off 2 bases at V and 0 bases at J, with 8 bases between the two ends. The table came from immunoSEQ multiplex PCR; TCRdb's copy has only in-frame clones and leaves some out. The sample has about 140,000 clones, roughly 84% seen once; the top ten hold almost 9%. The sequence came from a young man with COVID-19, enrolled during active disease. The V and J genes are TRBV6-2 or TRBV6-3 and TRBJ2-4; D might be TRBD1 (6 bases). Sequencing was performed on peripheral blood. The CDR3 nucleotides read TGTGCCAGCAGTTACGGACAGACAGCCAAAAACATTCAGTACTTC. This sequence encodes CASSYGQTAKNIQYF.